This T cell receptor beta chain originates from a study of OX40 agonist ivuxolimab in advanced cancers. As to this clone: Antigen specificity is unknown. The sample carries other DNA sequences with the same CDR3.

The V segment lost 4 bases and the J segment 4 bases; nucleotides outside the gene matches: 12. CDR3 length: 16 amino acids. Per the germline V gene, CDR1 is LGHNA and CDR2 is YSLEER. Points from the study as a whole: Clonal expansion from baseline to week 6 occurred in both CD4+ and CD8+ T cells. Which antigen the expanded peripheral T cells recognized is unknown.

Sequenced by immunoSEQ multiplex PCR; TCRdb stores in-frame clones only, minus some. The table has more than 65,000 clones, around 92% seen once; the top ten hold less than 10%. The source is an adult with an advanced solid tumor such as melanoma, head and neck, liver or kidney cancer. The gene calls are TRBV4-3 and TRBJ2-7, with 8 bases lining up with TRBD1. The sequencing used CD4+ or CD8+ T cells sorted from blood, collected in a trial of the OX40 agonist ivuxolimab. The CDR3 nucleotides read TGCGCCAGCAGCCGCCTATACAGGGGGGCCGTATACGAGCAGTACTTC. Its protein product is CASSRLYRGAVYEQYF.